This T cell receptor (beta chain) was obtained from a study of regulatory and conventional T cells in RAG deficiency. General observations from the study: Treg unique TCR beta sequences were about 100-fold fewer in Omenn syndrome and CID/AS patients than controls. Omenn patients showed >90% Treg-Tconv overlap and shorter CDR3 lengths.

The sorted regulatory T cells were CD4+, CD25-high and CD127-low, with genomic DNA sequenced. On this clone: Antigen unknown.

The CDR3 spans 17 residues. V shed 1 base and J 1 base; nucleotides not matched to a gene: 8. From germline, CDR1 is LGHNA and CDR2 YSLEER. The table came from immunoSEQ multiplex PCR; TCRdb's copy has only in-frame clones and leaves some out. Of about 7,100 clones in the sample, under 95% were seen once. The same data also went into a second study, on regulatory T cells. As reported in that work: The primer mix had 52 TRBV and 13 TRBJ primers.

This sequence originates from a human donor in good health. The chain couples TRBV4-3 to TRBJ1-1, with 8 bases aligning to TRBD1. Material: CD127- CD25+ CD4+ Tregs sorted from blood. CDR3 residues: CASSQGTDRVRNTEAFF. The CDR3, as DNA: TGCGCCAGCAGCCAAGGTACGGACAGGGTTCGGAACACTGAAGCTTTCTTT.